This TCR beta chain was sequenced for a study of shared clonotypes between healthy human individuals. Overall study findings and caveats: Inspection by rarefaction showed sorted-subset sequencing to be incomplete despite large depth.

Sorted subsets were amplified in replicate PCRs using approximately 0.2 ug DNA, about 30,000 T cell genomes. Only in-frame clones appear in the TCRdb table, and some are missing; sequencing was by immunoSEQ multiplex PCR. The data hold just over 2,000,000 clones, with less than 95% observed a single time. V was clipped by 6 bases and J by 0 bases; unmatched bases: 5. This CDR3 region has 14 residues. CDR1 and CDR2 (germline): MNHEY, SMNVEV (reference sequence). Naive CD8 cells, CD45RO-negative and positively selected for CCR7, excluded terminally differentiated effector memory CD45RA+ cells. Concerning this clone itself: What it binds is unknown. Other DNA sequences in the same sample also yield this CDR3.

Sequencing was done on a sample of naive CD8+ T cells sorted from blood. The chain uses TRBV27 and TRBJ2-7; TRBD1 aligns across 7 bases. The sequence was obtained from a man aged 18 to 35 in good health. This chain's CDR3 is CASSFGDSSYEQYF. The DNA for the CDR3 is TGTGCCAGCAGCTTTGGGGACAGCTCCTACGAGCAGTACTTC.